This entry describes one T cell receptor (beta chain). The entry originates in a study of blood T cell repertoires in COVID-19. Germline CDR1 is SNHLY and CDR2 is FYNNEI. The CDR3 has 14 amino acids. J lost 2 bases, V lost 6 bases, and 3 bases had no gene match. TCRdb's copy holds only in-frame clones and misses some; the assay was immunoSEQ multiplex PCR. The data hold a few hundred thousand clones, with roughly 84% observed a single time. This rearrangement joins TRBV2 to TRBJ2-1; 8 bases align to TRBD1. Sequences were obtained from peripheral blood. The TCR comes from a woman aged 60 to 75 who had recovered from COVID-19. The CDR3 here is CASSRDRTYNEQFF. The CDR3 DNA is TGTGCCAGCAGCCGGGACAGGACCTACAATGAGCAGTTCTTC.